This TCR beta chain was captured by sequencing in a study of post-analysis software for immune sequencing data. Overall study findings and caveats: Roughly 5 TRBV segments (TRBV5-6, TRBV5-1 and TRBV20-1 among them) occurred more frequently in patients than in controls. Multiple sclerosis was associated with a significant reduction in normalized Chao1 diversity relative to controls.

The germline V gene encodes CDR1 SGHRS and CDR2 YFSETQ. The CDR3 sequence is 15 residues long. TCR beta cDNA libraries included unique molecular identifiers. TCRdb redid the calling of the PCR reads with MiXCR, one entry per CDR3 protein. The sample has roughly 800,000 distinct CDR3 sequences; 35% to 55% are singletons. In the case of this clonotype: What it binds is not known.

This clonotype was sampled from a girl aged 5 to 17 with multiple sclerosis. Sequenced: blood. V and J are TRBV5-1 and TRBJ2-4; 8 nucleotides align to TRBD1. TRBJ2-7 matches the DNA end more closely, so the J call is doubtful. The CDR3 reads CASSFTQGVRNEQYF. The CDR3 DNA reads TGCGCCAGCAGCTTTACACAGGGGGTTAGGAACGAGCAGTACTTC.